A selection of T cell receptor beta chains follows, all from one sample in a study of blood T cell repertoires in COVID-19. Sequenced by immunoSEQ multiplex PCR; TCRdb stores in-frame clones only, minus some. The sample shows roughly 350,000 clones, around 90% of them seen only once. The sequencing sample was made of peripheral blood. The receptors were sampled from a woman younger than 30 who had recovered from COVID-19. Both conserved end residues are part of each CDR3. The D gene is left open where the match is weak. Only part of the rows carry a size: once, few, many, or a class if the clone is expanded.

TGCAGTGCTAGTACAGGGGGCTCTCAGCCCCAGCATTTT | CSASTGGSQPQHF | TRBD1 | . | TRBJ1-5 | TRBV20-1
TGTGCCAGCAGCTCTAGCCGGGGGGGGCGCAATGAGCAGTTCTTC | CASSSSRGGRNEQFF | TRBD2 | . | TRBJ2-1 | TRBV14
TGTGCCCGCGGGCAACGGACTAGCCCCACCATGGGTACCGGGGAGCTGTTTTTT | CARGQRTSPTMGTGELFF | TRBD2 | . | TRBJ2-2 | TRBV2
TGTGCCTGGAGTGTCCCTAGCGGAACCTTAGATACGCAGTATTTT | CAWSVPSGTLDTQYF | TRBD2 | once | TRBJ2-3 | TRBV30
TGTGCCACCAGCAGAGAATATCTTGCGGCAGATACGCAGTATTTT | CATSREYLAADTQYF | . | . | TRBJ2-3 | TRBV15
TGTGCCAGTAGTATCTTAGAAGCGGGCTATGGCTACACCTTC | CASSILEAGYGYTF | . | . | TRBJ1-2 | TRBV19
TGTGCCAGCAGCTTAGACGGGAACACCGGGGAGCTGTTTTTT | CASSLDGNTGELFF | . | . | TRBJ2-2 | TRBV7-2
TGTGCCAGCAGCTTAGGCGGGGGAACGGGCTACACCTTC | CASSLGGGTGYTF | . | . | TRBJ1-2 | TRBV7-6
TGTGCCAGTAGTATAGACCTCCTAGCGGGAGGGAATGAGCAGTTCTTC | CASSIDLLAGGNEQFF | TRBD2 | . | TRBJ2-1 | TRBV19
TGTGCCAGCACCCTGGACAGGGCCGGAGGGGAGCTGTTTTTT | CASTLDRAGGELFF | TRBD1 | . | TRBJ2-2 | TRBV5-4
TGCAGCGCAGCCGTGCGACATAGGGGGCGAGAGACCCAGTACTTC | CSAAVRHRGRETQYF | TRBD1 | . | TRBJ2-5 | TRBV29-1
TGTGCCAGCAGCCACAGGGGCACGAACACTGAAGCTTTCTTT | CASSHRGTNTEAFF | TRBD1 | . | TRBJ1-1 | TRBV11-3
TGCGCCAGCAGCCAAGATGGAGTGAACACTGAAGCTTTCTTT | CASSQDGVNTEAFF | . | . | TRBJ1-1 | TRBV4-3
TGTGCCAGCAGCTTAGCCCTTCTTAGGGAGGAGACCCAGTACTTC | CASSLALLREETQYF | . | . | TRBJ2-5 | TRBV7-2
TGTGCTAGTGCCACTCCGGGACAGGGGGTTGGCGAGACCCAGTACTTC | CASATPGQGVGETQYF | TRBD1 | . | TRBJ2-5 | TRBV12-5
TGTGCCAGCAGCCACCTACGGGGACTCCAAAAGACCCAGTACTTC | CASSHLRGLQKTQYF | . | . | TRBJ2-5 | TRBV6-5
TGTGCCAGCAGTACTCGACTGCTGGATTCCACAGATACGCAGTATTTT | CASSTRLLDSTDTQYF | . | . | TRBJ2-3 | TRBV21-1
TGTGCCAGCAGCAACCTAGTACTGACAGATACGCAGTATTTT | CASSNLVLTDTQYF | . | . | TRBJ2-3 | TRBV6-5
TGTGCCAGCAGCCGTGAAAAACGGACAGGGGATAGACAGCCCCAGCATTTT | CASSREKRTGDRQPQHF | TRBD1 | . | TRBJ1-5 | TRBV3-1/TRBV3-2
TGTGCCACCAGTGACTCCAAAAGGAGAGGGAACTATGGCTACACCTTC | CATSDSKRRGNYGYTF | . | . | TRBJ1-2 | TRBV24-1
TGTGCCAGCAGCTTGAACAGGGTAAGCTCCTACAATGAGCAGTTCTTC | CASSLNRVSSYNEQFF | . | . | TRBJ2-1 | TRBV7-2
TGTGCCATCAGCCGGACTAGCGGGAGAAACACAGATACGCAGTATTTT | CAISRTSGRNTDTQYF | TRBD2 | . | TRBJ2-3 | TRBV10-3
TGTGCCAGCAGCCTCGTCCCGGGTGAGCAGTTCTTC | CASSLVPGEQFF | . | . | TRBJ2-1 | TRBV14
TGTGCCAGCAGTTTCACACATCGGGGCGGGGAGCTGTTTTTT | CASSFTHRGGELFF | . | . | TRBJ2-2 | TRBV6-2/TRBV6-3
TGCGCCAGCAGCCAAGATTCCCATAACTATGGCTACACCTTC | CASSQDSHNYGYTF | . | . | TRBJ1-2 | TRBV4-3
TGTGCCATCAGTATTGGGGAGGATGAAAAACTGTTTTTT | CAISIGEDEKLFF | . | . | TRBJ1-4 | TRBV10-3
TGTGCCAGCAGCTTGGGCAGGCCCACTGAAGCTTTCTTT | CASSLGRPTEAFF | . | . | TRBJ1-1 | TRBV5-6
TGTGCCAGCAGTTCGGACAGGGGCTATGGCTACACCTTC | CASSSDRGYGYTF | TRBD1 | . | TRBJ1-2 | TRBV6-6
TGTGCCAGTAGTGTGGGACAGAGCAATCAGCCCCAGCATTTT | CASSVGQSNQPQHF | TRBD1 | . | TRBJ1-5 | TRBV19
TGTGCCAGCAGCGTAGCTGGGGGGTTCGGGCAGCCCCAGCATTTT | CASSVAGGFGQPQHF | . | . | TRBJ1-5 | TRBV9
TGTGCCAGCAGCCCAGCGGGGGGGTGGAACGACGGCTACACCTTC | CASSPAGGWNDGYTF | . | . | TRBJ1-2 | TRBV13
TGTGCCAGTAGCTCCTTCCGGGGGGGGAACACCGGGGAGCTGTTTTTT | CASSSFRGGNTGELFF | TRBD2 | . | TRBJ2-2 | TRBV19
TGTGCCAGCAGCGACAGGGTTAACCATGAGCAGTTCTTC | CASSDRVNHEQFF | TRBD1 | . | TRBJ2-1 | TRBV6-5
TGTGCCAGCAGCCTGACAGGGGCGTACAATGAGCAGTTCTTC | CASSLTGAYNEQFF | TRBD1 | . | TRBJ2-1 | TRBV7-2
TGCAGTGCGTGGTCGCGAGCCAAAAACATTCAGTACTTC | CSAWSRAKNIQYF | . | . | TRBJ2-4 | TRBV29-1
TGCGCCAGCAGCCAAGATGGACAGGGAAATTCACCCCTCCACTTT | CASSQDGQGNSPLHF | TRBD1 | . | TRBJ1-6 | TRBV4-3
TGTGCCATATCAAGCCAACAGGGTTATAGCAATCAGCCCCAGCATTTT | CAISSQQGYSNQPQHF | . | . | TRBJ1-5 | TRBV19
TGTGCCTGGAGTGTGACAGGGGAAGCTTTCTTT | CAWSVTGEAFF | TRBD1 | once | TRBJ1-1 | TRBV30
TGTGCCACCAGTGAGGGGGGTTTTTCCTACAATGAGCAGTTCTTC | CATSEGGFSYNEQFF | . | . | TRBJ2-1 | TRBV24-1
TGTGCCAGCAGTGAACTTGGCGGATACTCCTACAATGAGCAGTTCTTC | CASSELGGYSYNEQFF | . | . | TRBJ2-1 | TRBV2
TGTGCCAGCAGTTCGCGCGGGACTCTTAATCAGCCCCAGCATTTT | CASSSRGTLNQPQHF | . | . | TRBJ1-5 | TRBV6-6
TGCGCCAGCAGCCACCGAAAGGGAGATGATGAAAAACTGTTTTTT | CASSHRKGDDEKLFF | . | . | TRBJ1-4 | TRBV4-3
TGCGCCAGCAGCGAAGGGACTCGTCAACAAGAGACCCAGTACTTC | CASSEGTRQQETQYF | . | . | TRBJ2-5 | TRBV4-3
TGTGCCAGCAGCTTAGATGGTAGCAAGTGGCAGTATTTT | CASSLDGSKWQYF | . | . | TRBJ2-3 | TRBV7-2
TGTGCCAGCAGGGACAATTACAATGAGCAGTTCTTC | CASRDNYNEQFF | . | . | TRBJ2-1 | TRBV11-3
TGTGCCAGCAGTCCACGGACAGGGGGTTACAATGAGCAGTTCTTC | CASSPRTGGYNEQFF | TRBD1 | few | TRBJ2-1 | TRBV6-5
TGTGCCACCGGGACGACTAGCGGGCAGCGCGGCTACAATGAGCAGTTCTTC | CATGTTSGQRGYNEQFF | TRBD2 | . | TRBJ2-1 | TRBV10-3
TGTGCCAGCAGCTTTAGGGGACTCGGGTCCAATGAGCAGTTCTTC | CASSFRGLGSNEQFF | . | . | TRBJ2-1 | TRBV7-2
TGTGCCAGCAGCTTAACGGGAGGGCGCTACAATGAGCAGTTCTTC | CASSLTGGRYNEQFF | TRBD2 | . | TRBJ2-1 | TRBV7-2